This T cell receptor (beta chain) was recorded in a study of CD4 T cells in relation to SARS-CoV-2 and coronaviruses. Background on the study: PBMCs were cultured with antigen for roughly 11 days before TCR beta sequencing. Negative control cultures got HIV-1 Nef peptides or no peptide. Study-wide points: No crossreactivity against non-spike viral proteins was tested here.

TCRdb's table, derived via immunoSEQ multiplex PCR, lists solely in-frame clones and lacks some. Altogether about 18,000 clones are present, about 68% being singletons, with the ten largest covering 25% to 35%. The CDR3 runs 16 residues. V shed 3 bases, J shed 5 bases, and the junction held 9 bases outside the gene matches. The germline gives CDR1 LNHDA, CDR2 SQIVND (reference sequence). CD4+ T cells from unexposed donors were obtained before the COVID-19 pandemic (2011-2018). Isolation of CD4+ T cells took place after about 10 days in culture. On days 3 and 7, cultures got half fresh IL-2 medium. Only one count was recorded for this clone. Its antigen is still unknown.

The genes are TRBV19 and TRBJ2-1; TRBD2 aligns across 8 bases. Sequenced input: CD4+ T cells from PBMCs, cultured in vitro. The TCR was taken from a human donor in good health. The CDR3 is CASSIPYGTRDNEQFF. Written as DNA, the CDR3 is TGTGCCAGTAGTATCCCCTACGGGACTAGAGACAATGAGCAGTTCTTC. Complete variable domain (other parts from reference TRBV19 and TRBJ2-1): DGGITQSPKYLFRKEGQNVTLSCEQNLNHDAMYWYRQDPGQGLRLIYYSQIVNDFQKGDIAEGYSVSREKKESFPLTVTSAQKNPTAFYLCASSIPYGTRDNEQFFGPGTRLTVL.